This entry describes one TCR beta chain. The clone's antigen remains unknown. There are no base qualities to consult, and no much larger clone falls within one base. The CDR3 regions of human TCRbeta chains were analyzed by immunosequencing. The authors' analysis ran thus. TCRs in the repertoires were compared against a reference library of SARS-CoV-2-specific TCRs that had been generated with the MIRA antigen-specificity platform. Breadth was defined as the fraction of unique TCRs that were SARS-CoV-2-associated, and depth was defined as the fraction of total T cells that were SARS-CoV-2-associated. Using the MIRA data, each spike-specific TCR was assigned both to the spike region to which the TCR was reactive and to a CD4 or CD8 class. Log10-transformed breadth and depth values were compared by one-way ANOVA with Sidak's multiple comparisons tests. Held by TCRdb, this immuneACCESS table contains in-frame sequences only and omits some clones. Under half of the omission traces to an unresolved V gene where checked; the cause of the rest is unknown. Clone size and V and J calls were adopted from that table, with D and trimming inferred from the DNA. The sample profile shows 55,000 to 90,000 clones; 84% of them were found once. The ten most abundant clones make up approximately 9.8% of the sample.

This specimen's time point label, per the study, means: baseline before first vaccination. Vaccinee samples came from UK trials COV001 and COV002, including a single-blind randomized controlled phase 2/3 trial of AZD1222 (ChAdOx1 nCoV-19) in healthy adults. For TCRbeta chain sequencing, PBMC samples from trial participants were taken at day 0 and at day 28 after the second dose. The data stem from a study of T cell responses to AZD1222 COVID-19 vaccine (dated by TCRdb to about 2021). With respect to the entire study: AZD1222 recipients with second doses at about 4 weeks or about 12 weeks were pooled, because spike-specific TCR depth and breadth did not differ between schedules. A total of around 240 trial participants underwent TCR sequencing, of whom 200 to 220 had received two doses of AZD1222 and around 26 had received two doses of the MenACWY control vaccine. Enrollment into the trials was organized by age into subgroups of 18-55, 56-69 and 70-plus years, and those subgroups contained approximately 160, 26 and 62 TCR-sequenced participants, respectively.

CDR1 and CDR2 were assigned from the germline V gene (reference sequence) as GTSNPN and SVGIG. The germline V and J ends show losses of 3 bases and 3 bases respectively, and no gene match explains 5 bases of the junction. Including cysteine and phenylalanine, the CDR3 has 15 amino acids. CDR3 DNA is the only sequence kept; it has 45 bases, read in frame from the first base. What the authors observed across the whole study: Most participants were white British and females outnumbered males, and the authors suggested that clonal diversity may have been underestimated. Because no day 14 peak-response samples were available, repertoires were characterized only after the peak T cell response. Conclusions about previously exposed vaccinees are limited because only a handful of AZD1222 recipients were SARS-CoV-2 seropositive at baseline. Spike-specific TCR breadth and depth rose significantly after two AZD1222 doses compared with day 0 and with MenACWY recipients. The 56-69-year group was small, and its depth increase did not reach significance, likely because of low power. CD4 TCRs associated with the vaccine covered the entire spike protein, and the dominant responses were in regions 160-218 and 743-854. Reportedly, almost half of the unique spike-specific TCRs recognized epitopes lying outside the regions that are mutated in the B.1.351 and B.1.1.7 variants.

The sample consisted of peripheral blood, taken on day 0 of AZD1222 vaccination. The TCR was taken from an adult in good health. This chain joins TRBV30 to TRBJ1-5; 10 nucleotides in the junction match TRBD1. The sequence in DNA is TGTGCCTGGAGGGTGACAGGGGGCAACAATCAGCCCCAGCATTTT. It specifies CAWRVTGGNNQPQHF.